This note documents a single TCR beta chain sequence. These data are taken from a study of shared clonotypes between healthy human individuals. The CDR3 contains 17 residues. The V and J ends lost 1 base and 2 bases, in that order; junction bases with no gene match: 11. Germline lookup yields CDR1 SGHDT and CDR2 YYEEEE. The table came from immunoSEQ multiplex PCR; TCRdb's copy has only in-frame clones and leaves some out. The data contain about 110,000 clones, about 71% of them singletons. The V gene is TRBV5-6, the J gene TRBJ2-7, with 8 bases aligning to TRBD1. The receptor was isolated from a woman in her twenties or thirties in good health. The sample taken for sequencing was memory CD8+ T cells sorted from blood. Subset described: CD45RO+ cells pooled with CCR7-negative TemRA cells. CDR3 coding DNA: TGTGCCAGCAGCTTGAGTGGGTACAGGGGGTCAACCTACGAGCAGTACTTC. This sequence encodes CASSLSGYRGSTYEQYF.